The sequence of this T cell receptor beta chain was determined in a study of T cell repertoires in cytomegalovirus infection. Background on the study: From public TCR beta signatures came an indication of both CMV infection and matching HLA type. Whole-study findings and limits: The ex vivo response was dominated by HLA-C-restricted CMV-specific TCR beta clonotypes. Cumulative frequency (of public TCR beta family members) identified carriers of CMV plus the relevant HLA.

MiXCR, applied by TCRdb to the reads, yields one record per CDR3 protein. The sample has about 530,000 distinct CDR3 sequences; about 25% are singletons. This clonotype was counted at least ten times. Its antigen is unidentified. Unmatched junction bases numbered 15, after V lost 5 bases and J lost 2 bases. Germline V gene sequence: CDR1 SGHVS, CDR2 FNYEAQ. The CDR3 consists of 18 residues. V gene TRBV7-6 combines with J gene TRBJ2-7; 10 bases line up with TRBD2. This TCR derives from a human donor in good health (CMV status not recorded). Some clones in this sample may be carry-over from other donors' samples. The sample consisted of PBMCs. The DNA for the CDR3 is TGTGCCAGCAGCCTAGTGCCCCCAACTAGCGGGGCAACCTACGAGCAGTACTTC. It codes for CASSLVPPTSGATYEQYF.